These 22 T cell receptor beta chains originate from one sample sequenced in a study of cytomegalovirus exposure and HLA in healthy donors. The primer mix had 60 Vbeta and 13 Jbeta primers. Here immunoSEQ multiplex PCR was the method, and the copy in TCRdb shows in-frame clones only, minus some. The sample includes about 89,000 clones, approximately 80% of them seen just once. Material for sequencing was PBMCs. The receptor set was obtained from a female donor in good health and CMV-seropositive.

The V and J genes are TRBV27 and TRBJ2-5, with 8 bases fitting TRBD2. This CDR3 has 17 residues. With 2 bases clipped from V and 1 base from J, the junction kept 9 bases outside the gene matches. Germline V lookup: CDR1 MNHEY, CDR2 SMNVEV (reference sequence). The CDR3 sequence: CASSLAGGGGSQETQYF. The CDR3, as DNA: TGTGCCAGCAGTTTAGCAGGTGGCGGGGGGTCCCAAGAGACCCAGTACTTC.

V and J are TRBV6-6 and TRBJ2-1; the match to TRBD1 covers 7 bases. This CDR3 has 13 amino acids. Looked up from germline, CDR1 is MNHNY and CDR2 is SVGAGI (reference sequence). J was trimmed by 4 bases and V by 4 bases; bases with no gene match: 1. The CDR3 DNA follows: TGTGCCAGCAGTTGGGACAGTTACAATGAGCAGTTCTTC. This sequence encodes CASSWDSYNEQFF.

The gene calls are TRBV19 and TRBJ2-3, with D perhaps matching TRBD2 (5 bases). CDR1 is LNHDA and CDR2 is SQIVND in the germline V gene (reference sequence). This CDR3 spans 13 amino acids. DNA of the CDR3: TGTGCTAGCAACAGCGGTCGCACAGATACGCAGTATTTT. It encodes CASNSGRTDTQYF.

The V and J genes are TRBV13 and TRBJ1-1, with 8 bases identical to TRBD1. CDR1 PRHDT and CDR2 FYEKMQ come from the germline V gene (reference sequence). The CDR3 spans 18 residues. The trim removed 5 bases at V and 10 bases at J, leaving 24 bases unmatched. The CDR3 nucleotides are TGTGCCAGCAGCATCTCGAATTCGGACAGGGATCATGATGGGGGAGCTTTCTTT. Protein: CASSISNSDRDHDGGAFF.

V is TRBV21-1 and J is TRBJ1-1. TRBV21-1 is a pseudogene segment. The CDR3 consists of 15 residues. CDR3 sequence (DNA): TGTGCCAGCAGCAAAGGGGACTCAATGAACACTGAAGCTTTCTTT. This encodes CASSKGDSMNTEAFF.

DNA of the CDR3: TGTGCCTGGAGTGCGGGACAGCCCCTCGAGCAGTACTTC. Its protein is CAWSAGQPLEQYF. The V gene is TRBV30, the J gene TRBJ2-7; 7 bases agree with TRBD1. Germline-derived CDR1 and CDR2 are GTSNPN and SVGIG (reference sequence). The CDR3 has 13 residues. Trimming took 1 base from V and 6 from J; bases not matched to a gene: 6.

This rearrangement joins TRBV25-1 to TRBJ1-2; 8 nucleotides agree with TRBD1. The CDR3 has 11 amino acids. The junction had 0 bases not matched to a gene; V was cut back by 8 bases and J by 4 bases. Germline CDR1 and CDR2: MGHDK and SYGVNS. CDR3 loop: CASGQGYGYTF. DNA for the CDR3: TGTGCCAGCGGACAGGGCTATGGCTACACCTTC.

The chain links TRBV29-1 to TRBJ2-2, with 16 bases matching TRBD2. Unmatched junction bases numbered 6, after V lost 7 bases and J lost 7 bases. In germline, CDR1 is SQVTM, CDR2 ANQGSEA. This CDR3 is built from 15 residues. The CDR3 DNA follows: TGCAGCGCCGGGACTAGCGGGGGGGCGGACGGGGAGCTGTTTTTT. Translating gives CSAGTSGGADGELFF.

The chain couples TRBV4-1 to TRBJ2-7, with TRBD1 identical over 9 bases. With V trimmed by 2 bases and J by 2 bases, 7 bases remained unmatched. Per germline, CDR1 MGHRA and CDR2 YSYEKL. The CDR3 contains 16 residues. CDR3 bases: TGCGCCAGCAGCCAAAACGGATGGACAGGGGCCTACGAGCAGTACTTC. It encodes CASSQNGWTGAYEQYF.

This clone has more than one count but fewer than ten. The CDR3 loop is CASSLARLGNTEAFF. DNA of the CDR3: TGTGCCAGCAGCTTAGCCCGGCTAGGGAACACTGAAGCTTTCTTT. V usage is TRBV7-9 and J usage is TRBJ1-1; D is unresolved. Trimming removed 0 bases from V and 1 base from J, with 9 bases in between. This CDR3 contains 15 residues. Germline loops: CDR1 SEHNR, CDR2 FQNEAQ (reference sequence).

The genes are TRBV9 and TRBJ2-7; 10 bases line up with TRBD2. Germline V gene sequence: CDR1 SGDLS, CDR2 YYNGEE. The V segment lost 4 bases and the J segment 6 bases; nucleotides outside the gene matches: 7. This CDR3 contains 14 residues. The CDR3 DNA reads as TGTGCCAGCAGCCCCCGGGGGACTAGCGTCGAGCAGTACTTC. Translation: CASSPRGTSVEQYF. Full variable domain (rest looked up from reference TRBV9 and TRBJ2-7): DSGVTQTPKHLITATGQRVTLRCSPRSGDLSVYWYQQSLDQGLQFLIQYYNGEERAKGNILERFSAQQFPDLHSELNLSSLELGDSALYFCASSPRGTSVEQYFGPGTRLTVT.

This chain joins TRBV6-1 and TRBJ1-1; D gene ambiguous. Trimming removed 0 bases at V and 4 bases at J, with 9 bases between. The CDR3 covers 14 residues. Germline assignment: CDR1 MNHNS and CDR2 SASEGT. CDR3 DNA sequence: TGTGCCAGCAGTGAAGCGCGGCAACTCACTGAAGCTTTCTTT. Its translation: CASSEARQLTEAFF.

This chain uses TRBV6-4 with TRBJ2-2; D call uncertain. Germline CDR1 MRHNA, CDR2 SNTAGT. This CDR3 contains 14 residues. The V end was cut by 4 bases, the J end by 3 bases, with 9 bases between. The CDR3 DNA reads TGTGCCAGCAGTGGACAAATGGACACCGGGGAGCTGTTTTTT. Translated, it gives CASSGQMDTGELFF.

The rearrangement links TRBV19 to TRBJ2-1; 13 bases align to TRBD2. Germline V gives CDR1 LNHDA, CDR2 SQIVND (reference sequence). With 6 bases clipped from V and 3 bases from J, the junction kept 5 bases outside the gene matches. The CDR3 runs to 16 residues. CDR3 DNA sequence: TGTGCCAGTAGACAACTAGCGGGGGGGCTCTACAATGAGCAGTTCTTC. It codes for CASRQLAGGLYNEQFF.

This chain uses TRBV7-3 with TRBJ2-2; possibly TRBD2 for D (6 bases). The V end was cut by 5 bases, the J end by 1 base, with 11 bases between. Germline V gene data show CDR1 as SGHTA and CDR2 as FQGTGA. This CDR3 region has 15 residues. CDR3 in DNA: TGTGCCAGCAGCCAGGTGGGAGGGAACACCGGGGAGCTGTTTTTT. Its translation: CASSQVGGNTGELFF.

The chain has TRBV7-9 and TRBJ1-3; no firm D call. This CDR3 contains 13 residues. Trimming stripped 5 bases from V and 2 bases from J, with 7 bases between. Germline V gene data show CDR1 as SEHNR and CDR2 as FQNEAQ (reference sequence). CDR3 in DNA: TGTGCCAGCAGCCTCTCGGCTGGAAACACCATATATTTT. Translating gives CASSLSAGNTIYF.

The rearrangement links TRBV27 to TRBJ2-3, with 7 bases matching TRBD2. V lost 7 bases, J lost 0 bases, and 10 bases stayed unmatched. There are 16 residues in the CDR3. The germline CDR1 and CDR2 sequences are MNHEY and SMNVEV (reference sequence). The CDR3 nucleotides read TGTGCCAGCACGTGGCTAGCGGAAAATAGCACAGATACGCAGTATTTT. It is translated as CASTWLAENSTDTQYF.

The V call is TRBV6-5, the J call TRBJ1-2; the match to TRBD1 covers 7 bases. Germline values: CDR1 MNHEY, CDR2 SVGAGI. This CDR3 is built from 13 residues. V dropped 6 bases and J dropped 8; count of bases not matched to a gene: 9. CDR3 in DNA: TGTGCCAGCAGCTCCACAGGGGCTAAGGGCTACACCTTC. Protein sequence: CASSSTGAKGYTF.

CDR3 bases: TGTGCCAGCTCACCACGACTAGCGGGGGGAAACATTCAGTACTTC. Amino acids: CASSPRLAGGNIQYF. The rearrangement links TRBV18 to TRBJ2-4; 13 positions match TRBD2. J was trimmed by 6 bases and V by 1 base; bases with no gene match: 0. The CDR3 totals 15 residues. Per the germline V gene, CDR1 is KGHSH and CDR2 is LQKENI.

This clone was seen only a few times. The chain joins TRBV2 to TRBJ1-2; D possibly corresponds to TRBD1 (5 bases). V dropped 7 bases and J dropped 4 bases, with 10 bases sitting between them. CDR3 length: 12 amino acids. Germline-derived CDR1 and CDR2 are SNHLY and FYNNEI. CDR3 nucleotides: TGTGCCAGCATCCCAGGGATCTATGGCTACACCTTC. Translated: CASIPGIYGYTF.

The chain is built from TRBV28 and TRBJ2-7; TRBD1 matches 10 bases. The germline V gene encodes CDR1 MDHEN and CDR2 SYDVKM. V was pared by 6 bases and J by 5 bases, with 10 bases of the junction left unmatched. This CDR3 contains 15 residues. The CDR3 here is CASSHTGQGVNEQYF. CDR3 in DNA: TGTGCCAGCAGCCATACCGGACAGGGGGTCAACGAGCAGTACTTC.

V is TRBV6-5 and J is TRBJ2-7; 12 bases map to TRBD1. The CDR3 is 14 amino acids. Unmatched junction bases numbered 4, after V lost 4 bases and J lost 6 bases. Germline CDR1 is MNHEY and CDR2 is SVGAGI. This CDR3 is CASSSGTGGGEQYF. In nucleotides, the CDR3 is TGTGCCAGCAGTTCTGGGACAGGGGGCGGCGAGCAGTACTTC.